This is a list of T cell receptor beta chains from one sample in a study of blood T cell repertoires in COVID-19. The table came from immunoSEQ multiplex PCR; TCRdb's copy has only in-frame clones and leaves some out. The repertoire consists of around 200,000 clones, with roughly 89% occurring once and the leading ten covering 6.2%. The sample comprised peripheral blood. All receptors derive from a man aged 60 to 69 who had recovered from COVID-19. Both conserved end residues are part of each CDR3. The order of the fields is clone size, V gene, J gene, D gene, CDR3 DNA, CDR3 protein. A D gene is named only where the DNA matches it firmly. Clone size is shown for a subset of rows, as once, few, many or a class of expanded clone.

.	TRBV12-3/TRBV12-4	TRBJ1-1	.	TGTGCCAGCAGCCAAAACACTGAAGCTTTCTTT	CASSQNTEAFF
.	TRBV21-1	TRBJ2-2	.	TGTGCCAGCAACGTGGACAGGGAGAACACCGGGGAGCTGTTTTTT	CASNVDRENTGELFF
once	TRBV5-6	TRBJ2-5	TRBD2	TGTGCCAGCAGCTTGTCTAGCGGGGGCTTGGAGACCCAGTACTTC	CASSLSSGGLETQYF
.	TRBV27	TRBJ2-2	.	TGTGCCAGCAGTTCCCCCGGGCGCGCGGACAGGGAGCTGTTTTTT	CASSSPGRADRELFF
.	TRBV10-2	TRBJ1-5	.	TGCGCCAGCAGCCGACTGCATAGCAATCAGCCCCAGCATTTT	CASSRLHSNQPQHF
once	TRBV6-5	TRBJ2-7	TRBD1	TGTGCCAGCAGTTACTCCGACAGGGGGCCCTACGAGCAGTACTTC	CASSYSDRGPYEQYF
.	TRBV14	TRBJ1-2	.	TGTGCCAGCAGCCAAATCAGGGCCTATGGCCACACCTTC	CASSQIRAYGHTF
.	TRBV5-5	TRBJ1-1	.	TGTGCCAGCAGCCCCTTGGCATCGGGAAACACTGAAGCTTTCTTT	CASSPLASGNTEAFF
.	TRBV19	TRBJ1-2	TRBD1	TGTGCCAGTACAGGCCTATCGTCAGGGGGCAATGGCTACACCTTC	CASTGLSSGGNGYTF
.	TRBV15	TRBJ1-1	TRBD1	TGTGCCACCAGCTCCTTCACAGGGGGAGTAGATACTGAAGCTTTCTTT	CATSSFTGGVDTEAFF
few	TRBV10-3	TRBJ2-3	TRBD1	TGTGCCATCAGAAAGGACAGGGAAGGAGATACGCAGTATTTT	CAIRKDREGDTQYF
.	TRBV30	TRBJ2-3	TRBD2	TGTGCCTGGGGAGCGGGATCCTCCTTGAGAACGCAGTATTTT	CAWGAGSSLRTQYF
.	TRBV3-1/TRBV3-2	TRBJ1-1	.	TGTGCCAGCAGCCAAGTGGGCAGGGGAACTGAAGCTTTCTTT	CASSQVGRGTEAFF
.	TRBV3-1/TRBV3-2	TRBJ1-2	.	TGTGCCAGCAGACTTACAGGGTATGGCTACACCTTC	CASRLTGYGYTF
.	TRBV7-3	TRBJ1-1	.	TGTGCCAGCAGCTTACAGGGCGGGAACACTGAAGCTTTCTTT	CASSLQGGNTEAFF
.	TRBV27	TRBJ2-7	TRBD1	TGTGCCAGCAGGACAGGGATAAGCGTAATCTACGAGCAGTACTTC	CASRTGISVIYEQYF
.	TRBV27	TRBJ1-2	TRBD1	TGTGCCAGCAGTTACGGGGACAGGAATAATGGCTACACCTTC	CASSYGDRNNGYTF
.	TRBV28	TRBJ2-3	.	TGTGCCAGCAGTCCCCCAGGGCATGGCACAGATACGCAGTATTTT	CASSPPGHGTDTQYF
.	TRBV12-3/TRBV12-4	TRBJ2-2	.	TGTGCCAGCAAGCGACCATCCCCCCGGGAGCTGTTTTTT	CASKRPSPRELFF
once	TRBV19	TRBJ1-1	TRBD1	TGTGCCAGTAGTCCGCGGACAGGGAACACTGAAGCTTTCTTT	CASSPRTGNTEAFF
.	TRBV5-1	TRBJ1-1	.	TGCGCCAGCAGCTCCTTTTCCGACAGGGAAGCTTTCTTT	CASSSFSDREAFF
.	TRBV5-6	TRBJ1-4	.	TGTGCCAGCGGAGGGGCTGATGAAAAACTGTTTTTT	CASGGADEKLFF
.	TRBV9	TRBJ1-3	.	TGTGCCAGCAGCCCCTACGGTAACTCTGGAAACACCATATATTTT	CASSPYGNSGNTIYF
once	TRBV15	TRBJ1-2	.	TGTGCCACCAGCAGGTCGAATGAGGACTATGGCTACACCTTC	CATSRSNEDYGYTF